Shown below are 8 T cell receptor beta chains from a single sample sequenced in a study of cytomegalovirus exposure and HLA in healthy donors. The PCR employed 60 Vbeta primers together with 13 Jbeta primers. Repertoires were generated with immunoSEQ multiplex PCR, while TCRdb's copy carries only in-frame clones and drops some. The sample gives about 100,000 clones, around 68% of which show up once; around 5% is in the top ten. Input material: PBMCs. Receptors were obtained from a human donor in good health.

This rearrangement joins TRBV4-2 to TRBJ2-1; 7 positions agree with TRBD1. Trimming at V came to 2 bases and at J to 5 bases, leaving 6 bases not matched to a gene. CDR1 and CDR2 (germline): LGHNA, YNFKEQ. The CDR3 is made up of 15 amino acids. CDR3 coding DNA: TGTGCCAGCAGCCAAACAGGGGTGGTGAACAATGAGCAGTTCTTC. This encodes CASSQTGVVNNEQFF.

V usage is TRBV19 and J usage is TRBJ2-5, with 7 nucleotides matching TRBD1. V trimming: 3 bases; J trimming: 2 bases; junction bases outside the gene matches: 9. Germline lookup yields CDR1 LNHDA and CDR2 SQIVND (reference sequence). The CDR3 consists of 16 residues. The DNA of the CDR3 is TGTGCCAGTAGTATGGTAGGGGGCCGGTCACAAGAGACCCAGTACTTC. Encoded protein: CASSMVGGRSQETQYF.

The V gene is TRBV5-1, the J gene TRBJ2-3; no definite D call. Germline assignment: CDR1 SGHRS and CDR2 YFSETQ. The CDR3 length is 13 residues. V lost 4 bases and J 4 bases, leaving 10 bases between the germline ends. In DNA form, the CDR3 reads TGCGCCAGCAGCCCTAAGTTGGCAGATACGCAGTATTTT. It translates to CASSPKLADTQYF.

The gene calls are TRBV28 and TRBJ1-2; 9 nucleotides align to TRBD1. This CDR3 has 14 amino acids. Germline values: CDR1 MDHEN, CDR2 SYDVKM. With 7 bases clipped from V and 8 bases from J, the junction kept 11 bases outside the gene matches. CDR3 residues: CASTQLGTGNGYTF. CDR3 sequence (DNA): TGTGCCAGCACTCAACTTGGGACAGGGAACGGCTACACCTTC.

CDR3 amino acids: CAWSKPGTGFNEQFF. In DNA, the CDR3 is TGTGCCTGGAGCAAACCCGGGACAGGTTTCAATGAGCAGTTCTTC. This sequence joins TRBV30 and TRBJ2-1, with TRBD1 identical over 8 bases. V shed 3 bases, J shed 6 bases, and the junction held 10 bases outside the gene matches. CDR1 GTSNPN and CDR2 SVGIG come from the germline V gene (reference sequence). The CDR3 is made up of 15 amino acids.

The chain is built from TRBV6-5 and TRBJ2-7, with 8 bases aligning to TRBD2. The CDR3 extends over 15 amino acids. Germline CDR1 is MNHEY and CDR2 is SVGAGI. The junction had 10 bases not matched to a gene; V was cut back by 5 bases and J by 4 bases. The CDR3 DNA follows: TGTGCCAGCAGTCGATTCACTAGCGGTGGGTACGAGCAGTACTTC. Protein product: CASSRFTSGGYEQYF.

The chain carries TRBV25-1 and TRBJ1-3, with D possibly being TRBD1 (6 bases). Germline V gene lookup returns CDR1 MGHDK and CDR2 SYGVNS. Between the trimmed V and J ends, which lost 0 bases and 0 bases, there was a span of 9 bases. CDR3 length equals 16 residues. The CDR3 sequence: CASSEYGGGSGNTIYF. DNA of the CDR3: TGTGCCAGCAGTGAATATGGGGGCGGCTCTGGAAACACCATATATTTT.

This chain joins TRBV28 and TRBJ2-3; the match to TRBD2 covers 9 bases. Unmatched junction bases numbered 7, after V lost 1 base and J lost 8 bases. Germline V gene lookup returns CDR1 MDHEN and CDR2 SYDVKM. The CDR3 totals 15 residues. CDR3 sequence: CASSLSVSGRGTQYF. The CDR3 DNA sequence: TGTGCCAGCAGTTTATCCGTTAGCGGGAGAGGTACGCAGTATTTT.